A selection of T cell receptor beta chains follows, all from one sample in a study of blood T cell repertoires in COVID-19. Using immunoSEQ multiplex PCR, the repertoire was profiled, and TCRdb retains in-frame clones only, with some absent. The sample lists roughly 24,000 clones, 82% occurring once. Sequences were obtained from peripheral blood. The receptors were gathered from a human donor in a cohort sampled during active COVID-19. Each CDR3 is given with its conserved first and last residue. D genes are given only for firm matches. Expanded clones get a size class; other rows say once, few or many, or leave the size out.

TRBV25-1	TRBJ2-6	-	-	TGTGCCAGCAGTGAATGGGGGGACGGTGGGGCCAACGTCCTGACTTTC	CASSEWGDGGANVLTF
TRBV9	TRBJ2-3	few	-	TGTGCCAGCAGCGCGAGGACAGATACGCAGTATTTT	CASSARTDTQYF
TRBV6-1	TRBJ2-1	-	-	TGTGCCAGCAGTGAAGGGGCCTCGGAGGCGAGTGGGGAGCAGTTCTTC	CASSEGASEASGEQFF
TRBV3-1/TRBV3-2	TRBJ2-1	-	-	TGTGCCAGCAGCAGGGAACAGGGAAAAAATGAGCAGTTCTTC	CASSREQGKNEQFF
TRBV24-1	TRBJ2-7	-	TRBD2	TGTGCCACCAGTGATAGGACTAGCTACGAGCAGTACTTC	CATSDRTSYEQYF
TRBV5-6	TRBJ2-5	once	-	TGTGCCAGCAGCTTGTGGGGAAGGACAGCAAAAGAGACCCAGTACTTC	CASSLWGRTAKETQYF
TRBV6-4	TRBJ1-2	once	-	TGTGCCAGCAGTTTGAGGGTTCGGGCTGGCTACACCTTC	CASSLRVRAGYTF
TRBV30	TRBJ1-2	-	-	TGTGCCTGGAGTGACCCAGACTATGGCTACACCTTC	CAWSDPDYGYTF
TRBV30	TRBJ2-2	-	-	TGTGCCTGGAGTCTGATATACTCGGGGGGCCCGGGGGAGCTGTTTTTT	CAWSLIYSGGPGELFF
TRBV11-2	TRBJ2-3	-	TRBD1	TGTGCCAGCAGCTTAGATCTCGCTGGCGGGACAGGGGTCACAGATACGCAGTATTTT	CASSLDLAGGTGVTDTQYF
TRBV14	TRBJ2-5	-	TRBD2	TGTGCCAGCAGCCGTACTAGCGGGGGGACACAAGAGACCCAGTACTTC	CASSRTSGGTQETQYF
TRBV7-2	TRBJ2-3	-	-	TGTGCCAGCAGCTTCTGGGCGGGGGCCACAGATACGCAGTATTTT	CASSFWAGATDTQYF
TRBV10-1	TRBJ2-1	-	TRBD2	TGCGCCAGCAGTGAGAGTGCGGGAGGGCCCCATGAGCAGTTCTTC	CASSESAGGPHEQFF
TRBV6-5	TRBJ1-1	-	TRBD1	TGTGCCAGCAGTAGGGACAGGGGCCCCACTGAAGCTTTCTTT	CASSRDRGPTEAFF
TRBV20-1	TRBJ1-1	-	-	TGCAGTGCTAGTTCCAGGGCGGACACTGAAGCTTTCTTT	CSASSRADTEAFF
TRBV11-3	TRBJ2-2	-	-	TGTGCCAGCAGCCACGGGTTGATCGGGGGATCTGTCACCGGGGAGCTGTTTTTT	CASSHGLIGGSVTGELFF
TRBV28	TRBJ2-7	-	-	TGTGCCAGCAGTACGACCCATACGGGGGAGCAGTACTTC	CASSTTHTGEQYF
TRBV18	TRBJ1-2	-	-	TGTGCCAGCTCACCAAGGGACACCGATAACTATGGCTACACCTTC	CASSPRDTDNYGYTF
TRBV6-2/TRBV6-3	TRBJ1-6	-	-	TGTGCCAGCAGTCGACTGTCACCCCTCCACTTT	CASSRLSPLHF
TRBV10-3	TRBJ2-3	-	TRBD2	TGTGCCATAATGACTAGCGGGGCCCGCACAGATACGCAGTATTTT	CAIMTSGARTDTQYF
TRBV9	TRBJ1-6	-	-	TGTGCCAGCAGCGTAGGGGCAGCTAAAGCTTATAATTCACCCCTCCACTTT	CASSVGAAKAYNSPLHF
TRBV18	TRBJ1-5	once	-	TGTGCCAGCTCACCATCGGAGAATCAGCCCCAGCATTTT	CASSPSENQPQHF
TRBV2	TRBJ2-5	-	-	TGTGCCAGCAGACCACTTAAAGAGACCCAGTACTTC	CASRPLKETQYF
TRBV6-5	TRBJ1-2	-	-	TGTGCCAGCAGTCAGGGCCGTGGTGATGGCTACACCTTC	CASSQGRGDGYTF
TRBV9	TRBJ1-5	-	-	TGTGCCAGCAGCGTAGCGGGAATGGGGCAGCCCCAGCATTTT	CASSVAGMGQPQHF
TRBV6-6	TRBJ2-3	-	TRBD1	TGTGCCAGCAGCACAGGGGCAATAGATACGCAGTATTTT	CASSTGAIDTQYF
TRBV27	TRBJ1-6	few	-	TGTGCCAGCAGCTCCCCGGACATCTATAATTCACCCCTCCACTTT	CASSSPDIYNSPLHF
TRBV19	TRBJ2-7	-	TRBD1	TGTGCCAGTAGTACCCAGGACAGGGGAGGCATCGAGCAGTACTTC	CASSTQDRGGIEQYF
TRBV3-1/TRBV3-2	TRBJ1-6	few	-	TGTGCCAGCAGGCAGGGGTATTCACCCCTCCACTTT	CASRQGYSPLHF
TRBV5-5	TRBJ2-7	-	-	TGTGCCAGCAGCCCGGGGTTTCGCTCCGACGAGCAGTACTTC	CASSPGFRSDEQYF
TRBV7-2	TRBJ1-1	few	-	TGTGCCAGCAGCCTAGAGGAGGGGTCAACCGGTAAAGCTTTCTTT	CASSLEEGSTGKAFF
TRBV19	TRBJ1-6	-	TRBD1	TGTGCCAGTAGTCCCCCGGGACAGGGGAATTCACCCCTCCACTTT	CASSPPGQGNSPLHF
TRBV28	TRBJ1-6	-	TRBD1	TGTGCCAGCAGCGTGGTCCCCTGGGACAGCAGCCAGAATTCACCCCTCCACTTT	CASSVVPWDSSQNSPLHF
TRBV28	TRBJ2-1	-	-	TGTGCCAGCAGTTTACACAGTAGGAATGAGCAGTTCTTC	CASSLHSRNEQFF
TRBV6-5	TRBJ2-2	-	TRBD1	TGTGCCAGCAGTTTACAGGGGCCCAACACCGGGGAGCTGTTTTTT	CASSLQGPNTGELFF
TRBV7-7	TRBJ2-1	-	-	TGTGCCAGCAGTCCCGGGACCGGGGGTGAGCAGTTCTTC	CASSPGTGGEQFF
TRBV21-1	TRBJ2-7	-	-	TGTGCCAAACAGAAAACCCCTTCCTACGAGCAGTACTTC	CAKQKTPSYEQYF
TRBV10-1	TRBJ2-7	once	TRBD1	TGCGCCAGCAGTGAGGTGGGGACAGGGTTGTACGAGCAGTACTTC	CASSEVGTGLYEQYF
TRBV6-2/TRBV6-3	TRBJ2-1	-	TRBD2	TGTGCCAGCAGTTACGAGCGGGGGGGCCGAAATGAGCAGTTCTTC	CASSYERGGRNEQFF
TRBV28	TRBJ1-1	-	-	TGTGCCAGCAGTACGGGTTACGGTCGGGTCACTGAAGCTTTCTTT	CASSTGYGRVTEAFF
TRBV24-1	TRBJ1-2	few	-	TGTGCCACCAGCCAGGGGAGCTATGGCTACACCTTC	CATSQGSYGYTF
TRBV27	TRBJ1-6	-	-	TGTGCCAGCAGTCGAAAACTGGACAGTGGGGGTGGCTATAATTCACCCCTCCACTTT	CASSRKLDSGGGYNSPLHF
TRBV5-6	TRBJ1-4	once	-	TGTGCCAGCAGCCCGGAAATGGGAGGATCCGAAAAACTGTTTTTT	CASSPEMGGSEKLFF
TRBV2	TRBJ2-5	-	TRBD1	TGTGCCAGCAGTCGACAGGGGCAAGAGACCCAGTACTTC	CASSRQGQETQYF
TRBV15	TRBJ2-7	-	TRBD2	TGTGCCACCAGCCGAGAGGGCACTAGCGGACTCTACGAGCAGTACTTC	CATSREGTSGLYEQYF
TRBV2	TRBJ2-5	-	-	TGTGCCAGCAGTGAAAGGACTACCATAAACTTC	CASSERTTINF
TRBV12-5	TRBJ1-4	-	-	TGTGCTAGTGGTTTTCAACCAGTGGGGGGGAAACGGATTAAGAATGAAAAACTGTTTTTT	CASGFQPVGGKRIKNEKLFF
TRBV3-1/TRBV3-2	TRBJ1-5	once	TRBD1	TGTGCCAGCAGCCAAGATCTCAGGACAGGGACTATACAGCCCCAGCATTTT	CASSQDLRTGTIQPQHF
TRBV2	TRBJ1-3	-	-	TGTGCCAGCAGGTCCGGCTCTGGAAACACCATATATTTT	CASRSGSGNTIYF
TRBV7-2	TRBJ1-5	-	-	TGTGCCAGCAGCTTAGCGCAGTTTCAGCCCCAGCATTTT	CASSLAQFQPQHF
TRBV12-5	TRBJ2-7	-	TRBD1	TGTGCTAACCCGACCGGGGACAGGGGTCGCCACTACGAGCAGTACTTC	CANPTGDRGRHYEQYF
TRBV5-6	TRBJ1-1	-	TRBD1	TGTGCCAGCAGAGGATGGGGACAGGGGAACACTGAAGCTTTCTTT	CASRGWGQGNTEAFF
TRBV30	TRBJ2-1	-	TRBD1	TGTGCCTGGAGGAGTTGGGACAGGGACAATGAGCAGTTCTTC	CAWRSWDRDNEQFF
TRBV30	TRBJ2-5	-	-	TGTGCCTGGGGCAGGGAGGTGACAGAGACCCAGTACTTC	CAWGREVTETQYF
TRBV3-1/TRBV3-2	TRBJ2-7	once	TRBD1	TGTGCCAGCAGCCAAGGAGGGGGACAGGGGGCCTGGGGAGTAAGGTACGAGCAGTACTTC	CASSQGGGQGAWGVRYEQYF
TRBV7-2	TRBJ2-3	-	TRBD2	TGTGCCAGCAGCTTAGAGCGGCTAGCGGGAAACACAGATACGCAGTATTTT	CASSLERLAGNTDTQYF